This record looks at one T cell receptor (beta chain) sequence and its context. The sample is drawn from a study of blood T cell repertoires in COVID-19. Only in-frame clones appear in the TCRdb table, and some are missing; sequencing was by immunoSEQ multiplex PCR. The data contain about 330,000 clones, 80% to 90% of them singletons. Germline loops: CDR1 KGHDR, CDR2 SFDVKD. The V and J ends lost 1 base and 8 bases, in that order; junction bases with no gene match: 5. The CDR3 has 15 amino acids. The sequenced material came from PBMCs or T cells enriched from blood (not recorded which). The source is a man aged 25 to 40 who had recovered from COVID-19. V and J are TRBV24-1 and TRBJ1-4, with 8 nucleotides matching TRBD1. CDR3 residues: CATSDLTTGEEKLFF. CDR3 nucleotide sequence: TGTGCCACCAGTGATTTAACGACAGGGGAAGAAAAACTGTTTTTT.